The 12 T cell receptor beta chains given below trace back to one sample, sequenced in a study of cytomegalovirus exposure and HLA in healthy donors. Use of 60 Vbeta and 13 Jbeta primers characterized the PCR. TCRdb's copy holds only in-frame clones and misses some; the assay was immunoSEQ multiplex PCR. The sample lists 150,000 to 200,000 clones; roughly 82% were seen once. What was sequenced was PBMCs. These receptors all stem from a girl aged 10-17 years in good health and CMV-seropositive.

The chain combines TRBV10-3 with TRBJ1-1, with 7 positions matching TRBD1. This CDR3 contains 16 residues. V shed 3 bases and J 1 base; nucleotides not matched to a gene: 8. Germline V CDR1 and CDR2: ENHRY, SYGVKD. CDR3 sequence reads: CAISDSSGTENTEAFF. The CDR3 DNA follows: TGTGCCATCAGTGACTCGTCCGGGACAGAGAACACTGAAGCTTTCTTT.

The chain joins TRBV27 to TRBJ2-1, with 9 bases identical to TRBD1. The CDR3 loop spans 14 amino acids. CDR1 is MNHEY and CDR2 is SMNVEV in the germline V gene (reference sequence). V shed 6 bases and J 2 bases; nucleotides not matched to a gene: 2. The CDR3: CASRGTGPYNEQFF. DNA for the CDR3: TGTGCCAGCAGGGGGACAGGGCCCTACAATGAGCAGTTCTTC.

The CDR3 region has the DNA TGTGCCAGCAGCCCAATCGTCCGGGACAAGATGGACAATGAGCAGTTCTTC. Translated: CASSPIVRDKMDNEQFF. The gene calls are TRBV7-2 and TRBJ2-1; maybe TRBD1 (6 bases). Germline assignment: CDR1 SGHTA and CDR2 FQGNSA. Trimming left V 5 bases short and J 5 bases short, with 22 bases between. The CDR3 covers 17 residues.

This clone was counted between two and nine times. The chain employs TRBV25-1 and TRBJ2-1; tentatively, D is TRBD2 (6 bases). The CDR3 contains 18 residues. The germline V gene encodes CDR1 MGHDK and CDR2 SYGVNS. V lost 4 bases and J 6 bases, leaving 25 bases between the germline ends. This chain's CDR3 is CASSATLDSGGPINEQFF. The CDR3 nucleotides are TGTGCCAGCAGTGCGACCCTAGATAGCGGAGGGCCCATCAATGAGCAGTTCTTC. Drawing the rest from reference TRBV25-1 and TRBJ2-1, the complete variable domain is EADIYQTPRYLVIGTGKKITLECSQTMGHDKMYWYQQDPGMELHLIHYSYGVNSTEKGDLSSESTVSRIRTEHFPLTLESARPSHTSQYLCASSATLDSGGPINEQFFGPGTRLTVL.

The chain carries TRBV7-8 and TRBJ1-1; TRBD1 matches 10 bases. The CDR3 covers 16 residues. Germline CDR1 is SGHVS and CDR2 is FQNEAQ. Trimming cost V 4 bases and J 5 bases; bases outside gene matches: 10. CDR3 sequence reads: CASSYSTGTGDTEAFF. The DNA for the CDR3 is TGTGCCAGCAGCTATAGTACCGGGACAGGGGATACTGAAGCTTTCTTT.

J is TRBJ2-3 and V is TRBV6-1; D gene unclear. Germline V gives CDR1 MNHNS, CDR2 SASEGT. This CDR3 region has 16 residues. With 2 bases removed from V and 2 bases from J, the gap between germline ends came to 14 bases. The CDR3 protein is CASSEPSAVVTDTQYF. In DNA, the CDR3 is TGTGCCAGCAGTGAACCGTCTGCGGTCGTCACAGATACGCAGTATTTT.

The genes are TRBV11-2 and TRBJ2-7, with D possibly TRBD2 on 7 matching bases. Germline values: CDR1 SGHAT, CDR2 FQNNGV. The CDR3 runs 15 residues. V lost 2 bases to trimming and J lost 3 bases, with 14 bases between them. The CDR3 reads CASSLSAGADYEQYF. The CDR3, as DNA: TGTGCCAGCAGCTTATCGGCGGGGGCCGACTACGAGCAGTACTTC.

The rearrangement links TRBV9 to TRBJ1-2; 10 bases map to TRBD1. CDR3 length equals 14 residues. V lost 5 bases to trimming and J lost 5 bases; unmatched junction nucleotides: 6. CDR1 and CDR2 from the germline V gene are SGDLS and YYNGEE. CDR3 region: CASRGTGVGYGYTF. CDR3 nucleotide sequence: TGTGCCAGCAGAGGGACAGGGGTAGGTTATGGCTACACCTTC.

The rearrangement joins TRBV2 to TRBJ2-5; 10 bases are shared with TRBD2. The V segment lost 8 bases and the J segment 4 bases; nucleotides outside the gene matches: 10. The CDR3 extends over 15 amino acids. The germline CDR1 and CDR2 sequences are SNHLY and FYNNEI. CDR3 amino acids: CASHLAGVGGETQYF. The DNA of the CDR3 is TGTGCCAGCCACCTAGCGGGGGTGGGAGGAGAGACCCAGTACTTC.

The chain carries TRBV28 and TRBJ1-1; TRBD1 matches at 7 bases. V shed 8 bases and J 0 bases; nucleotides not matched to a gene: 12. Germline values: CDR1 MDHEN, CDR2 SYDVKM. This CDR3 has 16 amino acids. The DNA for the CDR3 is TGTGCCAGCGCGGTACGAGGGACAGTCATGAACACTGAAGCTTTCTTT. Encoded protein: CASAVRGTVMNTEAFF.

There are a few counts of this clone. V and J are TRBV6-1 and TRBJ1-3; 7 nucleotides agree with TRBD1. The CDR3 runs 14 residues. J lost 0 bases, V lost 9 bases, and 5 bases had no gene match. In germline, CDR1 is MNHNS, CDR2 SASEGT. CDR3 DNA: TGTGCCAGTGGACAGGCTTTCTCTGGAAACACCATATATTTT. This translates into CASGQAFSGNTIYF.

The chain employs TRBV9 and TRBJ2-7; TRBD1 might be the D (6 bases). Per the germline V gene, CDR1 is SGDLS and CDR2 is YYNGEE. The CDR3 extends over 16 amino acids. V shed 0 bases and J shed 3 bases, with 16 bases lying between them. The DNA of the CDR3 is TGTGCCAGCAGCGTAGGTCTGCAGGGGACCGTCTACGAGCAGTACTTC. Translation gives CASSVGLQGTVYEQYF.